The rows below give T cell receptor beta chains drawn from one sample of a study of T cells in Graves' hyperthyroidism and ophthalmopathy. TCRdb independently ran MiXCR on the multiplex PCR reads; one entry per CDR3 protein. The profile covers a few hundred thousand distinct CDR3 sequences, with about a sixth appearing a single time and 25% to 35% taken by the ten largest. The sequencing sample was made of blood. Source of these receptors: a woman between 18 and 30 years old with Graves' hyperthyroidism that later progressed to Graves' ophthalmopathy. Both conserved end residues are part of each CDR3. The D gene is left open where the match is weak. The size field is filled for only some rows; it gives once, few, many or a size class.

v_gene	j_gene	d_gene	abundance	CDR3nt	CDR3aa
TRBV20-1	TRBJ2-2	NA	many	TGCAGTGCTACTACACCTGACACCGGGGAGCTGTTTTTT	CSATTPDTGELFF
TRBV5-1	TRBJ1-3	NA	many	TGCGCCAGCAGCTTCATGAGTGCCTCTGGAAACACCATATATTTT	CASSFMSASGNTIYF
TRBV28	TRBJ2-3	NA	many	TGTGCCAGCAGGACAGTCAGCACAGATACGCAGTATTTT	CASRTVSTDTQYF
TRBV4-1	TRBJ2-4	NA	NA	TGCGCCAGCAGCCAAGAAGCTGGGTACATGAACATTCAGTACTTC	CASSQEAGYMNIQYF
TRBV3-1	TRBJ2-7	TRBD1	many	TGTGCCAGCAGCCGGGGACAGGGCGATACCTACGAGCAGTACTTC	CASSRGQGDTYEQYF
TRBV7-2	TRBJ2-1	TRBD1	many	TGTGCCAGCAGCTCAGGTAGGGACAGGAACGGCAATGAGCAGTTCTTC	CASSSGRDRNGNEQFF
TRBV7-9	TRBJ1-1	TRBD1	NA	TGTGCCAGCAGCCCGCCCGGGACAGTAGACACTGAAGCTTTCTTT	CASSPPGTVDTEAFF
TRBV6-1	TRBJ2-7	TRBD2	many	TGTGCCAGCAAACTGGGGACTAGCGGGAGAAACGAGCAGTACTTC	CASKLGTSGRNEQYF
TRBV18	TRBJ1-1	NA	many	TGTGCCAGCTCACCAGAAGGGGCCCCTGAAGCTTTCTTT	CASSPEGAPEAFF
TRBV7-9	TRBJ1-6	NA	NA	TGTGCCAGCAGCTTAGGACAAGAAAATTCACCCCTCCACTTT	CASSLGQENSPLHF
TRBV2	TRBJ2-1	NA	many	TGTGCCAGCAATAGACAGGGAGGAGAGCAGTTCTTC	CASNRQGGEQFF
TRBV6-1	TRBJ2-7	TRBD1	many	TGTGCCAGCACAGAGCAGGGGGCGGGGTACGAGCAGTACTTC	CASTEQGAGYEQYF
TRBV7-2	TRBJ1-2	NA	few	TGTGCCAGCAGCTCCCCCCCGGGCAGAGCCTATGGCTACACCTTC	CASSSPPGRAYGYTF
TRBV5-1	TRBJ2-2	TRBD2	NA	TGCGCCAGCGGGACTATCCCGAACACCGGGGAGCTGTTTTTT	CASGTIPNTGELFF
TRBV5-1	TRBJ2-5	NA	many	TGCGCCAGCAGACAGGCACCTCAAGAGACCCAGTACTTC	CASRQAPQETQYF
TRBV2	TRBJ2-7	NA	few	TGTGCCAGCAGTGAGAGCCGTAACAATGAGCAGTACTTC	CASSESRNNEQYF
TRBV29-1	TRBJ2-3	TRBD2	many	TGCAGCGGTAGCGGGCGGAGCGCAGATACGCAGTATTTT	CSGSGRSADTQYF
TRBV20-1	TRBJ2-1	TRBD2	many	TGCAGTGCTAGGAGGCTAGCGGGGTACAATGAGCAGTTCTTC	CSARRLAGYNEQFF
TRBV29-1	TRBJ2-1	TRBD2	NA	TGCAGCGTTGATGGACTAGCGGGACTCAATGAGCAGTTCTTC	CSVDGLAGLNEQFF
TRBV28	TRBJ2-4	NA	many	TGTGCCAGCAGTTTATCTTTAGCCAAAAACATTCAGTACTTC	CASSLSLAKNIQYF
TRBV6-1	TRBJ1-2	TRBD1	many	TGTGCCAGCAGGGGGACAGGGGACTCCGCTCCTTCTAACTATGGCTACACCTTC	CASRGTGDSAPSNYGYTF
TRBV6-1	TRBJ2-7	NA	NA	TGTGCCAGCAGTGAACGCGGCAGACCCCCTGACGAGCAGTACTTC	CASSERGRPPDEQYF
TRBV15	TRBJ2-6	NA	NA	TGTGCCACCAGCAGAGGTTTTCTTGGACAGTGGATCTCTGGGGCCAACGTCCTGACTTTC	CATSRGFLGQWISGANVLTF
TRBV27	TRBJ1-1	NA	many	TGTGCCAGCAGTCCGATCGGGGCCCGGTACACTGAAGCTTTCTTT	CASSPIGARYTEAFF
TRBV6-2/TRBV6-3	TRBJ1-6	NA	few	TGTGCCAGCAGGGGCGGTAAGAAGGAGAATTCACCCCTCCACTTT	CASRGGKKENSPLHF
TRBV27	TRBJ2-1	NA	few	TGTGCCAGCAGGCGACAGGCTTCTACTTCCTACAATGAGCAGTTCTTC	CASRRQASTSYNEQFF
TRBV27	TRBJ2-2	TRBD2	NA	TGTGCCAGCAGTTTATTGCGGGAGACCGGGGAGCTGTTTTTT	CASSLLRETGELFF
TRBV3-1	TRBJ2-7	NA	many	TGTGCCAGCAGCCAATTCGGAAGCAGTCGGGTGAGCGAGCAGTACTTC	CASSQFGSSRVSEQYF
TRBV7-9	TRBJ1-1	NA	NA	TGTGCCAGCAGCTTCTTCAGGGACAAGAACACTGAAGCTTTCTTT	CASSFFRDKNTEAFF
TRBV9	TRBJ2-1	TRBD2	NA	TGTGCCAGCAGCGTAGGCGGGAGGGAATACAATGAGCAGTTCTTC	CASSVGGREYNEQFF
TRBV19	TRBJ2-1	TRBD2	few	TGTGCCAGTAGTATATTGACTAGCGGCTACAATGAGCAGTTCTTC	CASSILTSGYNEQFF
TRBV19	TRBJ2-3	NA	NA	TGTGCCAGTAGTATGGAGGGAGTAGATACGCAGTATTTT	CASSMEGVDTQYF
TRBV9	TRBJ2-1	NA	few	TGTGCCAGCAGCGCCCGATTGGACCCCCGGGGTGAGCAGTTCTTC	CASSARLDPRGEQFF
TRBV29-1	TRBJ2-5	NA	few	TGCAGCGGCTGCCGGGGGACCGGGGAGACCCAGTACTTC	CSGCRGTGETQYF
TRBV6-1	TRBJ1-5	TRBD1	NA	TGTGCCAGCAGTGAAGCGACAGGGGGCAGGAATCAGCCCCAGCATTTT	CASSEATGGRNQPQHF
TRBV19	TRBJ1-1	NA	many	TGTGCCAGTAGTACAAAACAGGGAACTGAAGCTTTCTTT	CASSTKQGTEAFF
TRBV11-3	TRBJ1-6	NA	many	TGTGCCAGCAGCTTAGACCAGAATTCACCCCTCCACTTT	CASSLDQNSPLHF
TRBV9	TRBJ2-2	NA	NA	TGTGCCAGCAGCGCCGGGGCCCCCCTGGGCGGGGAGCTGTTTTTT	CASSAGAPLGGELFF
TRBV5-1	TRBJ2-5	TRBD1	few	TGCGCCAGCAGCGCAGGACAGGGGGCGCGAGGAGAGACCCAGTACTTC	CASSAGQGARGETQYF
TRBV19	TRBJ2-1	TRBD2	NA	TGTGCCAGTAGCCTAGCGGGCGGGGTCGAGCAGTTCTTC	CASSLAGGVEQFF
TRBV28	TRBJ2-7	TRBD2	NA	TGTGCCAGCAGCCCCGGGGGAGGGCGGAGCGAGCAGTACTTC	CASSPGGGRSEQYF
TRBV3-1	TRBJ1-5	NA	many	TGTGCCAGCAGCCAATTAGGGGGGGAAGCCCAGCATTTT	CASSQLGGEAQHF
TRBV6-1	TRBJ1-6	NA	NA	TGTGCCAGCAGCCCTCGACTCGGGACGGGATATAATCCACCCCTCCACTTT	CASSPRLGTGYNPPLHF
TRBV7-3	TRBJ2-1	TRBD2	NA	TGTGCCAGCAGCTTAAGGCCCTCCCTGGCGGGAGCCTACAATGAGCAGTTCTTC	CASSLRPSLAGAYNEQFF
TRBV4-3	TRBJ2-5	TRBD1	NA	TGCGCCAGCAGCCAAGATCTTAGGAGGACAGGAGTTTATTTGTACTTC	CASSQDLRRTGVYLYF
TRBV7-8	TRBJ1-4	TRBD1	many	TGTGCCAGCAGCTTACACAACGACAGGGGGATCGGAACTAATGAAAAACTGTTTTTT	CASSLHNDRGIGTNEKLFF
TRBV5-1	TRBJ2-1	NA	many	TGCGCCAGCAGCTTTACCGTGCTAGCGACTAATGGTGAGCAGTTCTTC	CASSFTVLATNGEQFF
TRBV6-1	TRBJ1-2	NA	NA	TGTGCCAGCAGTGACCACAGGGCGAGCTACACCTTC	CASSDHRASYTF
TRBV6-1	TRBJ1-2	NA	many	TGTGCCAGCAAAGTGGCAGGAACTAACTATGGCTACACCTTC	CASKVAGTNYGYTF
TRBV19	TRBJ2-3	NA	NA	TGTGCCAGCAAGCAGGGAAGAACAGATACGCAGTATTTT	CASKQGRTDTQYF
TRBV3-1	TRBJ2-7	TRBD2	many	TGTGCCAGCAGCCAAGGCTCCGCGGGAGCTAGCGAGCAGTACTTC	CASSQGSAGASEQYF
TRBV20-1	TRBJ2-1	NA	many	TGCAGTGCTAGAGATGGGGAGGGACAGACCAATGAGCAGTTCTTC	CSARDGEGQTNEQFF
TRBV14	TRBJ2-3	TRBD2	many	TGCGCCAGCAGCCCGGGACTAGCGGGAGGAGACACGCAGTATTTT	CASSPGLAGGDTQYF